The sequence of this TCR beta chain was determined in a study of CD8 T cells in ankylosing spondylitis. Germline V gene lookup returns CDR1 SNHLY and CDR2 FYNNEI. V shed 5 bases, J shed 3 bases, and the junction held 8 bases outside the gene matches. The length of the CDR3 is 16 residues. As the method for making TCR beta libraries, quantitative 5'-RACE with molecular barcodes was used. TCRdb used MiXCR to reprocess the 5' RACE reads, holding one entry per CDR3 protein. The table has under 130,000 distinct CDR3 sequences, 24% seen once. This receptor was taken from a male donor with ankylosing spondylitis. Material: synovial fluid, either unsorted or a sorted T cell fraction (not recorded which). This chain connects TRBV2 to TRBJ2-1, with TRBD1 matching 9 bases. CDR3 loop: CASSPWTGAVYNEQFF. The DNA of the CDR3 is TGTGCCAGCAGTCCTTGGACAGGGGCGGTCTACAATGAGCAGTTCTTC.